A single sample is the source of the 21 T cell receptor beta chains below, sequenced in a study of cytomegalovirus exposure and HLA in healthy donors. 13 Jbeta primers and 60 Vbeta primers were used for the PCR. The method was immunoSEQ multiplex PCR; TCRdb's version includes in-frame clones alone and lacks a portion of them. This sample yields approximately 120,000 clones, of which about four fifths are seen a single time; under 2% belongs to the top ten. Sequenced sample: PBMCs. Receptors were obtained from a man between 18 and 29 years old in good health and CMV-seronegative.

For the CDR3, the DNA is TGTGCCAGTGCTAGCGGGGGGGCCGAGGAGACCCAGTACTTC. It is translated as CASASGGAEETQYF. The rearrangement joins TRBV9 to TRBJ2-5; 12 bases map to TRBD2. This CDR3 region has 14 residues. Germline V gives CDR1 SGDLS, CDR2 YYNGEE. Losses at the gene ends were 8 bases for V and 5 bases for J; bases not matched to a gene: 7.

The chain uses TRBV11-2 and TRBJ1-4; 8 bases map to TRBD1. J lost 12 bases, V lost 5 bases, and 11 bases had no gene match. This CDR3 is built from 14 residues. The germline CDR1 and CDR2 sequences are SGHAT and FQNNGV. The CDR3 region has the DNA TGTGCCAGCAGCCTAGGACAGGGAAGGGGGGAACTGTTTTTT. It specifies CASSLGQGRGELFF.

The CDR3 coding sequence is TGTGCCAGCAGCGTAGTTCTCTCTGGGGGAGGGAATGAGCAGTTCTTC. This sequence encodes CASSVVLSGGGNEQFF. This chain links TRBV9 with TRBJ2-1; 7 nucleotides agree with TRBD2. Trimming took 0 bases from V and 7 from J; bases not matched to a gene: 10. Germline lookup yields CDR1 SGDLS and CDR2 YYNGEE. CDR3 size: 16 residues.

V is TRBV6-6 and J is TRBJ2-7, with D perhaps matching TRBD1 (5 bases). This CDR3 contains 13 residues. Germline assignment: CDR1 MNHNY and CDR2 SVGAGI (reference sequence). Trimming shortened V by 8 bases and J by 3 bases, and 14 bases separated the two germline ends. The CDR3 nucleotides are TGTGCCAGCTCGAAGGGGAACGACTACGAGCAGTACTTC. Its translation: CASSKGNDYEQYF.

J is TRBJ1-2 and V is TRBV6-5; 8 bases align to TRBD1. CDR1 MNHEY and CDR2 SVGAGI come from the germline V gene. This CDR3 region has 13 residues. V was pared by 7 bases and J by 4 bases, with 5 bases of the junction left unmatched. The CDR3 DNA reads as TGTGCCAGCACTGTAGACAGGGGCTATGGCTACACCTTC. The encoded protein is CASTVDRGYGYTF.

In its sample, this clone was seen a few times. The rearrangement uses TRBV5-6 and TRBJ1-1, with D maybe TRBD1 (5 bases). Trimming pared 0 bases from V and 9 bases from J, leaving 15 bases between. Germline V gene data show CDR1 as SGHDT and CDR2 as YYEEEE. The CDR3 spans 14 residues. The CDR3 protein is CASSLDLGGGQAFF. For the CDR3, the DNA is TGTGCCAGCAGCTTGGATTTGGGGGGTGGGCAAGCTTTCTTT.

J is TRBJ2-4 and V is TRBV6-5, with a weak D call TRBD2 (6 bases). The CDR3 sequence is 16 residues long. V shed 0 bases and J shed 0 bases, with 9 bases lying between them. Germline CDR1 is MNHEY and CDR2 is SVGAGI. CDR3 bases: TGTGCCAGCAGTTACTCGGGGGGTCTAGCCAAAAACATTCAGTACTTC. Amino acids: CASSYSGGLAKNIQYF.

This chain connects TRBV29-1 to TRBJ2-5; the D gene is possibly TRBD1 (6 bases). V was clipped by 5 bases and J by 5 bases, with 15 bases between them. The CDR3 is made up of 13 amino acids. The germline V gene has CDR1 SQVTM and CDR2 ANQGSEA. The DNA for the CDR3 is TGCAGCGTTTTCACTGGTAGGGGGGAGACCCAGTACTTC. Translation gives CSVFTGRGETQYF.

The table lists this clone with a few counts. The chain joins TRBV5-1 to TRBJ2-7, with D perhaps matching TRBD1 (6 bases). Germline CDR1 and CDR2: SGHRS and YFSETQ. V was cut by 2 bases and J by 7 bases, with 13 bases left in between. This CDR3 comprises 13 residues. The CDR3 protein is CASSFFGGEEQYF. Here the CDR3 DNA reads TGCGCCAGCAGCTTCTTTGGGGGCGAAGAGCAGTACTTC.

V and J are TRBV9 and TRBJ2-7; D might be TRBD2 (6 bases). The V gene's germline CDR1 is SGDLS and CDR2 YYNGEE. This CDR3 is 15 amino acids long. The germline V and J ends were trimmed by 0 bases and 6 bases, with 16 bases remaining between them. The CDR3: CASSVVPGAGFEQYF. CDR3 sequence (DNA): TGTGCCAGCAGCGTAGTTCCCGGCGCGGGGTTCGAGCAGTACTTC.

V is TRBV5-4 and J is TRBJ1-4; D remains unclear. The ends were cut back, 2 bases at V and 7 bases at J, with 15 bases in the middle. CDR1 is SGHNT and CDR2 is YYREEE in the germline V gene (reference sequence). This CDR3 comprises 15 residues. The CDR3 nucleotides are TGTGCCAGCAGCTTTAAACAGATTTCCCCTGAAAAACTGTTTTTT. Protein product: CASSFKQISPEKLFF.

This chain links TRBV28 with TRBJ1-4; D unresolved. CDR1 and CDR2 from the germline V gene are MDHEN and SYDVKM. The V gene lost 10 bases and the J gene lost 8 bases, with 20 bases spanning the gap. This CDR3 comprises 14 residues. CDR3 DNA sequence: TGTGCCACCACGGTATATCGTGGAGGAGAAAAACTGTTTTTT. It specifies CATTVYRGGEKLFF.

The chain recombines TRBV2 with TRBJ1-2; TRBD1 is a possible D gene (6 bases). Trimming took off 8 bases at V and 6 bases at J, with 7 bases between the two ends. CDR1 is SNHLY and CDR2 is FYNNEI in the germline V gene. The CDR3 has 10 amino acids. CDR3: CASRDNGYTF. CDR3 DNA: TGTGCCAGCCGGGACAATGGCTACACCTTC.

The DNA of the CDR3 is TGTGCCTCCCGATCCAAAGCCGGGGGTCCTCCTGCGCAGTATTTT. Encoded protein: CASRSKAGGPPAQYF. The rearrangement joins TRBV10-3 to TRBJ2-3; TRBD2 might be the D (6 bases). CDR1 is ENHRY, CDR2 SYGVKD, per germline. The V end lost 11 bases, the J end lost 10 bases, and 28 bases lay between the germline ends. This CDR3 has 15 amino acids.

The chain couples TRBV6-5 to TRBJ2-3; D may be TRBD2 (6 bases). Germline CDR1 MNHEY, CDR2 SVGAGI. The CDR3 has 14 amino acids. V lost 6 bases to trimming and J lost 2 bases, with 12 bases between them. DNA for the CDR3: TGTGCCAGCAGCCCGGGACTTCTCACAGATACGCAGTATTTT. Protein: CASSPGLLTDTQYF.

This clone was seen a handful of times. The genes are TRBV4-1 and TRBJ2-1; D is unresolved. V was trimmed by 1 base and J by 7 bases, leaving 2 bases between them. Germline V gene data show CDR1 as MGHRA and CDR2 as YSYEKL. There are 11 residues in the CDR3. CDR3 residues: CASSQANEQFF. The CDR3 DNA sequence: TGCGCCAGCAGCCAAGCAAATGAGCAGTTCTTC.

This clone was found once. V gene TRBV5-1 combines with J gene TRBJ1-1; possible D gene TRBD1, 5 bases. The V end was cut by 4 bases, the J end by 11 bases, with 15 bases between. In germline, CDR1 is SGHRS, CDR2 YFSETQ. CDR3 length: 12 residues. The CDR3 spells CASSPSGGGAFF. The CDR3, as DNA: TGCGCCAGCAGCCCCTCGGGGGGTGGCGCTTTCTTT.

This chain joins TRBV19 and TRBJ2-1; 8 positions match TRBD1. Trimming removed 5 bases from V and 2 bases from J; junction bases left unmatched: 5. The CDR3 is made up of 15 amino acids. Germline V CDR1 and CDR2: LNHDA, SQIVND (reference sequence). This CDR3 reads CASSLGTGAYNEQFF. CDR3 sequence (DNA): TGTGCCAGTAGTCTAGGGACAGGTGCCTACAATGAGCAGTTCTTC.

This clone has just one count. The chain recombines TRBV6-6 with TRBJ1-1; 9 nucleotides match TRBD1. There are 12 residues in the CDR3. V lost 8 bases, J lost 6 bases, and 4 bases stayed unmatched. Germline V gene data show CDR1 as MNHNY and CDR2 as SVGAGI (reference sequence). Here the CDR3 DNA reads TGTGCCAGCGGGACAGGGAATGCTGAAGCTTTCTTT. This codes for CASGTGNAEAFF.

The V gene is TRBV10-1, the J gene TRBJ2-3, with 9 positions matching TRBD2. Germline CDR1 and CDR2: WNHNN and SYGVQD (reference sequence). This CDR3 region has 16 residues. With V trimmed by 2 bases and J by 0 bases, 3 bases remained unmatched. CDR3 sequence reads: CASSEERGVSTDTQYF. CDR3 nucleotides: TGCGCCAGCAGTGAGGAGCGGGGGGTCAGCACAGATACGCAGTATTTT.

This clone was seen a few times. This chain joins TRBV19 and TRBJ1-2; D may be TRBD1 (6 bases). Germline CDR1 reads LNHDA; CDR2 reads SQIVND (reference sequence). The V and J ends lost 3 bases and 5 bases respectively, with 16 bases between them. The CDR3 has 15 amino acids. The CDR3 DNA reads as TGTGCCAGTAGTATCGACAGGTGGGCTGGGTATGGCTACACCTTC. Protein sequence: CASSIDRWAGYGYTF.